This is a list of T cell receptor beta chains from one sample in a study of shared clonotypes between healthy human individuals. The assay was immunoSEQ multiplex PCR, and TCRdb's table has in-frame clones only and misses some. The sample comprises 700,000 to 950,000 clones, 90% to 97% of which are singletons, and roughly 0.23% rests with the top ten. The sequencing input was naive CD8+ T cells sorted from blood. The source of these receptors is a man between 25 and 39 years old in good health. The CDR3 runs from the conserved cysteine through the conserved F or W. A D gene is named only where the DNA matches it firmly. The listing skips clone size in some rows; elsewhere it reads once, few, many or a size class.

TRBD2	-	TRBJ2-1	TRBV29-1	CSGRIAGVGVEQFF	TGCAGCGGCCGAATAGCGGGAGTGGGTGTTGAGCAGTTCTTC
TRBD1	-	TRBJ1-1	TRBV4-1	CASSVDGTAAFF	TGCGCCAGCAGCGTAGACGGGACAGCGGCTTTCTTT
-	-	TRBJ2-3	TRBV28	CASSRDVGATDTQYF	TGTGCCAGCAGTCGCGACGTGGGCGCCACAGATACGCAGTATTTT
-	-	TRBJ1-5	TRBV6-1	CASSEWLQANNQPQHF	TGTGCCAGCAGTGAATGGCTGCAGGCTAACAATCAGCCCCAGCATTTT
TRBD1	-	TRBJ2-5	TRBV4-1	CASSQGDRDRGETQYF	TGCGCCAGCAGCCAAGGAGACCGGGACAGGGGGGAGACCCAGTACTTC
TRBD1	-	TRBJ2-7	TRBV27	CASSFSNGDSSYEQYF	TGTGCCAGCAGTTTTTCAAACGGGGACAGTTCCTACGAGCAGTACTTC
TRBD1	-	TRBJ1-1	TRBV19	CASSPTGRGTEAFF	TGTGCCAGTAGTCCGACAGGGCGGGGCACTGAAGCTTTCTTT
TRBD1	few	TRBJ2-2	TRBV27	CASGSQGLAGELFF	TGTGCCAGCGGATCACAGGGGCTAGCCGGGGAGCTGTTTTTT
-	-	TRBJ1-2	TRBV28	CAINPTENYGYTF	TGTGCCATCAACCCCACAGAGAACTATGGCTACACCTTC
TRBD2	-	TRBJ2-2	TRBV29-1	CSVVGTSGSENTGELFF	TGCAGCGTTGTGGGGACTAGCGGGAGTGAAAACACCGGGGAGCTGTTTTTT
TRBD1	-	TRBJ2-6	TRBV7-9	CASSWDRAGANVLTF	TGTGCCAGCAGCTGGGACAGGGCTGGGGCCAACGTCCTGACTTTC
-	-	TRBJ2-1	TRBV5-5	CASSTAVDEQFF	TGTGCCAGCAGCACCGCGGTCGATGAGCAGTTCTTC
-	-	TRBJ2-7	TRBV6-1	CASSETGTVYEQYF	TGTGCCAGCAGTGAAACCGGGACTGTCTACGAGCAGTACTTC
-	-	TRBJ1-1	TRBV4-1	CASTSRGTEAFF	TGCGCCAGCACCTCGAGGGGCACTGAAGCTTTCTTT
-	-	TRBJ1-1	TRBV5-4	CASSLVEDATEAFF	TGTGCCAGCAGCTTGGTGGAGGACGCGACTGAAGCTTTCTTT
-	-	TRBJ2-2	TRBV10-2	CASSDSTDRRLNTGELFF	TGCGCCAGCAGTGATTCCACGGACCGAAGGTTAAATACCGGGGAGCTGTTTTTT
TRBD2	-	TRBJ2-1	TRBV6-4	CASSDSAGGPSYNEQFF	TGTGCCAGCAGTGACTCGGCGGGAGGGCCGTCCTACAATGAGCAGTTCTTC
-	-	TRBJ2-7	TRBV4-1	CASSQAPAERREQYF	TGCGCCAGCAGCCAAGCACCGGCTGAGAGGCGCGAGCAGTACTTC
-	-	TRBJ1-5	TRBV4-1	CASSQARGRQPQHF	TGCGCCAGCAGCCAAGCCAGGGGCCGGCAGCCCCAGCATTTT
TRBD1	-	TRBJ2-3	TRBV7-2	CASSWDRGRTDTQYF	TGTGCCAGCAGCTGGGACAGGGGACGCACAGATACGCAGTATTTT
-	-	TRBJ2-1	TRBV7-9	CASSLISGGGDEQFF	TGTGCCAGCAGCTTAATCTCTGGGGGTGGCGATGAGCAGTTCTTC
-	-	TRBJ2-2	TRBV7-9	CASSLVRENTGELFF	TGTGCCAGCAGCTTAGTTAGAGAGAACACCGGGGAGCTGTTTTTT
-	-	TRBJ1-1	TRBV6-5	CASSFLGGTEAFF	TGTGCCAGCAGTTTTTTGGGAGGGACTGAAGCTTTCTTT
-	-	TRBJ2-7	TRBV5-6	CASSLSGSGEQYF	TGTGCCAGCAGCTTGAGTGGGTCTGGGGAGCAGTACTTC
-	-	TRBJ2-4	TRBV27	CASSLSYSRAKNIQYF	TGTGCCAGCAGTTTGTCCTATTCGAGGGCCAAAAACATTCAGTACTTC
-	-	TRBJ2-7	TRBV27	CASSFYEGAYEQYF	TGTGCCAGCAGTTTTTACGAGGGTGCCTACGAGCAGTACTTC
TRBD1	-	TRBJ2-2	TRBV9	CASSETGQGFNTGELFF	TGTGCCAGCAGCGAAACGGGACAGGGGTTCAACACCGGGGAGCTGTTTTTT
TRBD2	-	TRBJ2-2	TRBV9	CASSVGQRGANTGELFF	TGTGCCAGCAGCGTAGGTCAGCGGGGGGCGAACACCGGGGAGCTGTTTTTT
-	-	TRBJ2-7	TRBV14	CASSRAGRVYEQYF	TGTGCCAGCAGCCGGGCAGGCAGGGTGTACGAGCAGTACTTC
TRBD2	-	TRBJ2-7	TRBV7-9	CASSLLTSGRTEQYF	TGTGCCAGCAGCTTATTGACCAGCGGGAGGACCGAGCAGTACTTC
-	-	TRBJ2-5	TRBV7-9	CASSWDLQETQYF	TGTGCCAGCAGCTGGGATTTACAAGAGACCCAGTACTTC
TRBD1	-	TRBJ1-5	TRBV5-1	CASRWTGGVDGNQPQHF	TGCGCCAGCAGGTGGACAGGGGGCGTAGATGGCAATCAGCCCCAGCATTTT
-	-	TRBJ1-4	TRBV9	CARSVSGTNEKLFF	TGTGCCCGCAGCGTATCAGGGACTAATGAAAAACTGTTTTTT